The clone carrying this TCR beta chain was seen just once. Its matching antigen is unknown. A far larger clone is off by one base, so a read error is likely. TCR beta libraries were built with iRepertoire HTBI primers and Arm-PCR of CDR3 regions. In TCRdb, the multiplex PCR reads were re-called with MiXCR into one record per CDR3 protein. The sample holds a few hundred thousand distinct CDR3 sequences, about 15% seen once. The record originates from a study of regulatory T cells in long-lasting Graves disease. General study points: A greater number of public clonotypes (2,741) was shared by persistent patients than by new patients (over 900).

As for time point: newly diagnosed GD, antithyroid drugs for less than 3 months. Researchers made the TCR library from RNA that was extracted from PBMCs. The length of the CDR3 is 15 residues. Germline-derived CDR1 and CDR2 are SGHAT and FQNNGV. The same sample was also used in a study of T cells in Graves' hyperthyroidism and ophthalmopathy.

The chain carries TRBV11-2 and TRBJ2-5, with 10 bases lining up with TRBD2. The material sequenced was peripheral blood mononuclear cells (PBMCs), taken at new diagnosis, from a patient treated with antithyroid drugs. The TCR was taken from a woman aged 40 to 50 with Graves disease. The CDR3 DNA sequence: TGTGCCAGCAGCCAGCTAGCGGGAGCGAACAATGAGCAGTCCTTC. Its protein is CASSQLAGANNEQSF.